This T cell receptor beta chain was identified in a study of early T cells in non-severe SARS-CoV-2 infection listed by TCRdb under 2021. Looking at the study overall: Bulk RNA from unsorted whole blood was used for TCR sequencing, so alpha and beta chains could not be paired. What the research found in general, with its limitations: VDJdb matching was skewed toward anti-spike CD8 responses and likely underestimated virus-specific expansions by missing private and CD4 specificities.

This clonotype was seen a handful of times. Its binding antigen is unknown. The sample holds no much larger clone one base away, and base qualities are not on file. The CDR3 contains 14 residues, cysteine and phenylalanine counted. The DNA shown is the 42-base CDR3, in frame from base 1. Between the V and J ends, shortened by 2 bases and 0 bases respectively, the junction contains 4 bases. CDR1 and CDR2 (SEHNR, FQNEAQ) derive from the germline V gene (reference sequence). Set within a cohort of healthcare workers in London, UK, this nested case-control study involved weekly PCR testing of nasopharyngeal swabs along with blood sampling. Healthcare workers were enrolled in the week of the UK lockdown, from 23 to 31 March 2020, and were followed every week for up to roughly 15 weeks. The library was made by 5' RACE. Sequencing was performed on a NextSeq 500. Unique molecular identifiers were attached to individual cDNA molecules in the TCR library protocol so that sequencing error and PCR bias could be corrected. TCR alpha and beta chains were both sequenced, and the abundances of alpha and beta sequences in each sample were closely correlated with each other. On the study's bioinformatics: Decombinator V4 was used to annotate the V gene, J gene and CDR3 of the TCR sequences. Expanded TCRs were defined as changing significantly between any two time points under a Poisson model with p below 0.0001. TCR abundances were normalised to the total number of TCRs sequenced per sample and expressed as counts per million. TRAV1-2 paired with TRAJ12, TRAJ20 or TRAJ33 defined MAIT TCRs, while TRAV10 paired with TRAJ18 defined iNKT TCRs. VDJdb, accessed on 1 November 2021, was searched for TCRs annotated for CMV, EBV and SARS-CoV-2, and TCRs annotated for more than one antigen were excluded. TCRdb reprocessed the public reads (quality trimming at Q25 with fastp, clone calling with MiXCR) and kept in-frame beta chains. Every entry covers one CDR3 protein and lists the most common genes and DNA from its rows. Here the V and J calls rest on TCRdb's processing, not on the authors' analysis. Across this sample there are about 29,000 distinct CDR3 sequences, with 4.5% seen only once. The top ten clones comprise about 6.5% of the sample.

Sample: whole blood. Recombination connected TRBV7-9 to TRBJ1-4, with no confident D gene call. The TCR originated in an adult who was a healthcare worker with PCR-confirmed SARS-CoV-2 infection or an uninfected control (not recorded which). The bases read TGTGCCAGCAGCTTACTTGCAACTAATGAAAAACTGTTTTTT. It is translated as CASSLLATNEKLFF.